A single sample gave rise to the 29 T cell receptor beta chains below, sequenced in a study of blood T cell repertoires in COVID-19. The assay was immunoSEQ multiplex PCR, and TCRdb's table has in-frame clones only and misses some. Among about 88,000 clones listed, 90% were seen once. The specimen sequenced was peripheral blood. Source of these receptors: a man aged 60-69 years with acute or convalescent COVID-19.

This clone has just a few counts. The genes are TRBV2 and TRBJ2-7, with 10 bases identical to TRBD2. From germline, CDR1 is SNHLY and CDR2 FYNNEI. J lost 7 bases, V lost 7 bases, and 4 bases had no gene match. The CDR3 length is 12 residues. CDR3 coding DNA: TGTGCCAGCAAGAGCGGGAGGGGGGAGCAGTACTTC. Encoded protein: CASKSGRGEQYF.

The chain recombines TRBV18 with TRBJ2-7; TRBD2 is a possible D gene (6 bases). V was pared by 3 bases and J by 5 bases, with 14 bases between. Germline V gene data show CDR1 as KGHSH and CDR2 as LQKENI. This CDR3 is 14 amino acids long. As DNA, the CDR3 is TGTGCCAGCTCACCTTCGGGGGTGAGGGACGAGCAGTACTTC. Protein: CASSPSGVRDEQYF.

This clone was seen a handful of times. V gene TRBV15 combines with J gene TRBJ1-4; the match to TRBD1 covers 8 bases. CDR1 is LNHNV, CDR2 YYDKDF, per germline (reference sequence). The junction had 7 bases not matched to a gene; V was cut back by 3 bases and J by 4 bases. The CDR3 extends over 16 amino acids. DNA of the CDR3: TGTGCCACCAGCAGTGGGCAGGGGGCATTTAATGAAAAACTGTTTTTT. Its translation is CATSSGQGAFNEKLFF. Supplemented by reference TRBV15 and TRBJ1-4, the full variable domain reads DAMVIQNPRYQVTQFGKPVTLSCSQTLNHNVMYWYQQKSSQAPKLLFHYYDKDFNNEADTPDNFQSRRPNTSFCFLDIRSPGLGDTAMYLCATSSGQGAFNEKLFFGSGTQLSVL.

The chain couples TRBV6-6 to TRBJ2-5; 7 bases fit TRBD1. With 4 bases clipped from V and 1 base from J, the junction kept 3 bases outside the gene matches. The germline V gene encodes CDR1 MNHNY and CDR2 SVGAGI (reference sequence). The CDR3 has 14 residues. The CDR3 bases are TGTGCCAGCAGTTGGGACAGCCTCCAAGAGACCCAGTACTTC. It yields the protein CASSWDSLQETQYF.

The V gene is TRBV3-1 (or the pseudogene TRBV3-2), the J gene TRBJ2-3; 13 bases fit TRBD2. In germline, CDR1 is LGHDT, CDR2 YNNKEL (reference sequence). CDR3 length: 15 residues. V lost 5 bases, J lost 6 bases, and 5 bases stayed unmatched. CDR3 residues: CASSRTSGGGDTQYF. The CDR3 DNA sequence: TGTGCCAGCAGCAGGACTAGCGGGGGAGGCGATACGCAGTATTTT.

This sequence joins TRBV29-1 and TRBJ2-1, with TRBD1 matching over 10 bases. With V trimmed by 1 base and J by 6 bases, 3 bases remained unmatched. The germline CDR1 and CDR2 sequences are SQVTM and ANQGSEA. The CDR3 spans 14 residues. CDR3 sequence (DNA): TGCAGCGTTGAAGGGTGGGACAGGGGCAATGAGCAGTTCTTC. Encoded protein: CSVEGWDRGNEQFF.

The genes are TRBV5-1 and TRBJ1-1, with a possible D match to TRBD1 (5 bases). The germline gives CDR1 SGHRS, CDR2 YFSETQ. The CDR3 consists of 14 residues. The V end lost 0 bases, the J end lost 6 bases, and 12 bases lay between the germline ends. The CDR3 region is CASSLDRPVPEAFF. The DNA of the CDR3 is TGCGCCAGCAGCTTGGACAGGCCGGTGCCTGAAGCTTTCTTT.

This chain connects TRBV11-2 to TRBJ2-7; TRBD1 agrees at 9 bases. The CDR3 has 15 amino acids. Germline V gene lookup returns CDR1 SGHAT and CDR2 FQNNGV. The ends lost 5 bases at V and 2 bases at J; junction bases unmatched: 7. CDR3 residues: CASSQKGTGTYEQYF. CDR3 in DNA: TGTGCCAGCAGCCAAAAAGGGACAGGGACCTACGAGCAGTACTTC.

In this sample, this clone turned up once. Written as DNA, the CDR3 is TGTGCCTGGAGAATCGGGTTCGGAACTGAAGCTTTCTTT. This sequence encodes CAWRIGFGTEAFF. J is TRBJ1-1 and V is TRBV30; D gene uncertain. Trimming shortened V by 3 bases and J by 5 bases, and 13 bases separated the two germline ends. CDR1 is GTSNPN, CDR2 SVGIG, per germline (reference sequence). The CDR3 length is 13 residues.

The rearrangement uses TRBV15 and TRBJ1-4; D unclear. This CDR3 contains 15 residues. The V gene lost 4 bases and the J gene lost 0 bases, with 9 bases spanning the gap. Germline values: CDR1 LNHNV, CDR2 YYDKDF (reference sequence). The CDR3: CATSMKPATNEKLFF. The DNA for the CDR3 is TGTGCCACCAGCATGAAGCCGGCAACTAATGAAAAACTGTTTTTT.

The V and J genes are TRBV5-1 and TRBJ2-1; TRBD2 matches 10 bases. Germline V gene lookup returns CDR1 SGHRS and CDR2 YFSETQ. V shed 0 bases, J shed 5 bases, and the junction held 2 bases outside the gene matches. CDR3 length: 15 amino acids. This chain's CDR3 is CASSLALAGDNEQFF. The CDR3 DNA reads as TGCGCCAGCAGCTTGGCGCTAGCGGGGGACAATGAGCAGTTCTTC.

The chain joins TRBV21-1 to TRBJ1-4; the table's D gene call, TRBD1, was not cross checked with the DNA. TRBV21-1 is annotated as a pseudogene. CDR3 length: 14 amino acids. As DNA, the CDR3 is TGTGCCAGCAGCAAATGCAGGATGGAAGAAAAACTGTTTTTT. Protein product: CASSKCRMEEKLFF.

The chain couples TRBV9 to TRBJ1-2; 9 bases are shared with TRBD1. CDR3 length equals 14 residues. Per the germline V gene, CDR1 is SGDLS and CDR2 is YYNGEE. V was clipped by 2 bases and J by 8 bases; unmatched bases: 7. This chain's CDR3 is CASSVLQGAKGYTF. For the CDR3, the DNA is TGTGCCAGCAGCGTGTTACAGGGGGCCAAAGGCTACACCTTC.

The genes are TRBV6-5 and TRBJ2-4; TRBD1 is a possible D gene (6 bases). Trimming removed 7 bases at V and 4 bases at J, with 17 bases between. In germline, CDR1 is MNHEY, CDR2 SVGAGI. The CDR3 loop spans 15 amino acids. The CDR3 coding sequence is TGTGCCAGCATCTCCGTTCCCCAGGGGAAAAACATTCAGTACTTC. It codes for CASISVPQGKNIQYF.

The gene calls are TRBV5-6 and TRBJ1-5; 7 bases agree with TRBD1. V lost 1 base to trimming and J lost 7 bases; unmatched junction nucleotides: 2. The CDR3 contains 13 residues. Germline loops: CDR1 SGHDT, CDR2 YYEEEE. The CDR3 protein is CASSLTGVQPQHF. CDR3 bases: TGTGCCAGCAGCTTGACAGGGGTGCAGCCCCAGCATTTT.

The V and J genes are TRBV9 and TRBJ2-2; D unresolved. This CDR3 region has 11 residues. V was trimmed by 2 bases and J by 7 bases, leaving 3 bases between them. CDR1 is SGDLS and CDR2 is YYNGEE in the germline V gene. The CDR3 is CASSVNGELFF. The CDR3 region has the DNA TGTGCCAGCAGCGTTAACGGGGAGCTGTTTTTT.

A single count supports this clone. The J gene is TRBJ1-2, the V gene TRBV7-2, with 7 bases fitting TRBD1. V gave up 4 bases and J gave up 2 bases; unmatched junction bases: 7. CDR3 length: 15 residues. Looked up from germline, CDR1 is SGHTA and CDR2 is FQGNSA. CDR3 sequence: CASSYPGGENYGYTF. In DNA, the CDR3 is TGTGCCAGCAGCTACCCAGGGGGTGAAAACTATGGCTACACCTTC.

The chain recombines TRBV6-1 with TRBJ1-5; D possibly corresponds to TRBD1 (6 bases). Germline values: CDR1 MNHNS, CDR2 SASEGT. This CDR3 comprises 14 residues. V lost 5 bases and J 3 bases, leaving 11 bases between the germline ends. The CDR3 sequence is CASSKTGINQPQHF. CDR3 DNA: TGTGCCAGCAGTAAGACAGGAATCAATCAGCCCCAGCATTTT.

This clone came up once. The gene calls are TRBV5-1 and TRBJ1-2; D gene uncertain. Germline V gene sequence: CDR1 SGHRS, CDR2 YFSETQ. V shed 1 base and J shed 7 bases, with 20 bases lying between them. This CDR3 has 16 residues. CDR3 DNA: TGCGCCAGCAGCTTGCAAATCGGGTCTTCTAACGGTGGCTACACCTTC. Translating it yields CASSLQIGSSNGGYTF.

The rearrangement joins TRBV9 to TRBJ1-1; 10 nucleotides agree with TRBD1. Germline V gene data show CDR1 as SGDLS and CDR2 as YYNGEE. The V segment lost 3 bases and the J segment 7 bases; nucleotides outside the gene matches: 9. The CDR3 covers 15 residues. The CDR3 sequence: CASSEETGGGGEAFF. CDR3 in DNA: TGTGCCAGCAGCGAAGAGACAGGGGGCGGGGGTGAAGCTTTCTTT.

The chain uses TRBV5-5 and TRBJ1-1; TRBD1 matches at 8 bases. This CDR3 has 15 residues. Trimming removed 2 bases from V and 4 bases from J; junction bases left unmatched: 7. CDR1 is SGHKS and CDR2 is YYEKEE in the germline V gene (reference sequence). The CDR3 DNA is TGTGCCAGCAGCTTAGGACAGGGATGGAGCACTGAAGCTTTCTTT. As protein: CASSLGQGWSTEAFF.

A single count supports this clone. The rearrangement uses TRBV28 and TRBJ2-1, with D tentatively TRBD2 (5 bases). CDR1 is MDHEN and CDR2 is SYDVKM in the germline V gene. There are 13 residues in the CDR3. V lost 2 bases, J lost 7 bases, and 9 bases lay in between. In DNA, the CDR3 is TGTGCCAGCAGTTTAGGACCGGGGAATGAGCAGTTCTTC. It codes for CASSLGPGNEQFF.

This rearrangement joins TRBV2 to TRBJ1-1, with 7 bases fitting TRBD1. The V and J ends lost 4 bases and 1 base, in that order; junction bases with no gene match: 3. The CDR3 consists of 14 residues. CDR1 and CDR2 from the germline V gene are SNHLY and FYNNEI. Here the CDR3 reads CASSVQGGNTEAFF. For the CDR3, the DNA is TGTGCCAGCAGTGTTCAGGGGGGGAACACTGAAGCTTTCTTT.

V is TRBV3-1 (or the pseudogene TRBV3-2) and J is TRBJ2-2, with 7 nucleotides matching TRBD1. The CDR3 length is 15 residues. CDR1 and CDR2 from the germline V gene are LGHDT and YNNKEL (reference sequence). V trimming: 4 bases; J trimming: 2 bases; junction bases outside the gene matches: 4. The chain's CDR3 is CASSPGTANTGELFF. The CDR3 DNA follows: TGTGCCAGCAGCCCCGGGACAGCTAACACCGGGGAGCTGTTTTTT.

This chain connects TRBV9 to TRBJ2-1; perhaps TRBD2 as D (6 bases). Trimming cost V 4 bases and J 6 bases, with 11 bases left between them. Germline assignment: CDR1 SGDLS and CDR2 YYNGEE. This CDR3 has 13 amino acids. The DNA for the CDR3 is TGTGCCAGCAGCACATCAGCGGGCAATGAGCAGTTCTTC. Residues: CASSTSAGNEQFF.

In DNA form, the CDR3 reads TGTGCCAGCAGCTTAGCGCGGGGACAGCCCCACAATGAGCAGTTCTTC. Its protein product is CASSLARGQPHNEQFF. This chain uses TRBV7-2 with TRBJ2-1; possibly TRBD1 for D (7 bases). Trimming left V 0 bases short and J 5 bases short, with 14 bases between. This CDR3 contains 16 residues. Looked up from germline, CDR1 is SGHTA and CDR2 is FQGNSA.

The chain employs TRBV20-1 and TRBJ1-2; TRBD1 matches at 7 bases. V dropped 6 bases and J dropped 0; count of bases not matched to a gene: 10. Germline lookup yields CDR1 DFQATT and CDR2 SNEGSKA (reference sequence). The CDR3 totals 15 residues. The CDR3 sequence is CSASSFRGTNYGYTF. CDR3 nucleotide sequence: TGCAGTGCGAGTTCGTTCAGGGGGACTAACTATGGCTACACCTTC.

V gene TRBV5-5 combines with J gene TRBJ2-7; tentative D call: TRBD2 (5 bases). Germline lookup yields CDR1 SGHKS and CDR2 YYEKEE (reference sequence). Between the trimmed V and J ends, which lost 1 base and 3 bases, there was a span of 11 bases. The CDR3 is made up of 14 amino acids. The CDR3, as DNA: TGTGCCAGCAGCTTGCCTCCTCGGGACTACGAGCAGTACTTC. It yields the protein CASSLPPRDYEQYF.

The chain has TRBV19 and TRBJ1-3, with 10 bases lining up with TRBD1. This CDR3 has 17 amino acids. V dropped 6 bases and J dropped 4; count of bases not matched to a gene: 12. CDR1 LNHDA and CDR2 SQIVND come from the germline V gene (reference sequence). In nucleotides, the CDR3 is TGTGCCAGTAGCCGAACCTCAGGGACAGGGGAAGGAAACACCATATATTTT. Translating it yields CASSRTSGTGEGNTIYF. Full variable domain (remainder filled in from reference TRBV19 and TRBJ1-3): DGGITQSPKYLFRKEGQNVTLSCEQNLNHDAMYWYRQDPGQGLRLIYYSQIVNDFQKGDIAEGYSVSREKKESFPLTVTSAQKNPTAFYLCASSRTSGTGEGNTIYFGEGSWLTVV.